What follows are 21 T cell receptor beta chains derived from one specimen sequenced in a study of blood T cell repertoires in COVID-19. The repertoire was sequenced with immunoSEQ multiplex PCR; TCRdb's copy has only in-frame clones and lacks some. The profile shows about 240,000 clones, 70% to 85% of them singletons. The source material was peripheral blood. These receptors were obtained from an elderly woman with acute or convalescent COVID-19.

About this clone itself: The junction differs from germline at one of its ends, possibly a read error. The chain employs TRBV3-1 (or the pseudogene TRBV3-2) and TRBJ1-6; D gene uncertain. The length of the CDR3 is 13 residues. Germline CDR1 reads LGHDT; CDR2 reads YNNKEL (reference sequence). The CDR3 spells CASSQDPDPPLHF. The DNA for the CDR3 is TGTGCCAGCAGCCAAGATCCAGATCCACCTCTCCACTTT.

This rearrangement joins TRBV7-9 to TRBJ1-1; tentative D call: TRBD1 (6 bases). This CDR3 region has 15 residues. Trimming cost V 6 bases and J 1 base, with 15 bases left between them. Germline V gene data show CDR1 as SEHNR and CDR2 as FQNEAQ (reference sequence). The CDR3 reads CASSQDSRGNTEAFF. The CDR3 DNA is TGTGCCAGCAGTCAGGACAGCCGGGGGAACACTGAAGCTTTCTTT.

The rearrangement links TRBV7-6 to TRBJ1-1; tentative D call: TRBD1 (6 bases). Trimming pared 3 bases from V and 5 bases from J, leaving 10 bases between. This CDR3 has 13 residues. From germline, CDR1 is SGHVS and CDR2 FNYEAQ. The CDR3 protein is CASSFLRGTEAFF. CDR3 nucleotide sequence: TGTGCCAGCAGCTTCCTCAGGGGAACTGAAGCTTTCTTT.

This clone was observed a handful of times. The chain carries TRBV4-1 and TRBJ1-4; 8 bases line up with TRBD1. CDR1 and CDR2 (germline): MGHRA, YSYEKL. J lost 0 bases, V lost 4 bases, and 10 bases had no gene match. This CDR3 is built from 18 residues. The DNA of the CDR3 is TGCGCCAGCAGCCTCACGGACAGGGCCTACGCAACTAATGAAAAACTGTTTTTT. Its protein is CASSLTDRAYATNEKLFF.

This clone showed up just once. This chain joins TRBV11-3 and TRBJ2-2; D may be TRBD2 (5 bases). V lost 1 base, J lost 3 bases, and 9 bases lay in between. Per germline, CDR1 SGHNT and CDR2 YENEEA. The CDR3 consists of 15 residues. The DNA of the CDR3 is TGTGCCAGCAGCTTAGGAGGGTTGGACACCGGGGAGCTGTTTTTT. Translation: CASSLGGLDTGELFF.

The chain is built from TRBV7-5 and TRBJ1-1; TRBD1, the D gene given by the table, was not confirmed from the DNA. TRBV7-5 is classified as a pseudogene. The CDR3 length is 19 residues. The CDR3 DNA is TGTGCCAGAAGCCTAGAGGACAGTTTGGTCATGGAACCCAGCACTGAAGCTTTCTTT. Its protein product is CARSLEDSLVMEPSTEAFF.

The chain couples TRBV7-9 to TRBJ2-2; 8 bases align to TRBD1. The germline V gene has CDR1 SEHNR and CDR2 FQNEAQ (reference sequence). The junction had 10 bases not matched to a gene; V was cut back by 4 bases and J by 12 bases. The CDR3 is 14 amino acids. The CDR3 coding sequence is TGTGCCAGCAGCTCGAGGGACAGGTTGGAGAAGCTGTTTTTT. Translation gives CASSSRDRLEKLFF.

The genes are TRBV5-6 and TRBJ1-1; TRBD1 agrees at 9 bases. V shed 4 bases, J shed 3 bases, and the junction held 10 bases outside the gene matches. The CDR3 sequence is 16 residues long. Germline V CDR1 and CDR2: SGHDT, YYEEEE. Here the CDR3 DNA reads TGTGCCAGCAGCCCCAGGACAGGGGTTAAGTACACTGAAGCTTTCTTT. It codes for CASSPRTGVKYTEAFF.

The V and J genes are TRBV18 and TRBJ2-2; D not resolved. The germline V gene has CDR1 KGHSH and CDR2 LQKENI. CDR3 size: 13 residues. V was shortened by 3 bases and J by 2 bases, with 4 bases between the two germline ends. CDR3 sequence reads: CASSPLNTGELFF. CDR3 sequence (DNA): TGTGCCAGCTCACCCCTAAACACCGGGGAGCTGTTTTTT.

This clone showed up just a few times. The V gene is TRBV6-6, the J gene TRBJ2-2; 7 nucleotides agree with TRBD1. The CDR3 covers 15 residues. Germline V lookup: CDR1 MNHNY, CDR2 SVGAGI (reference sequence). The ends lost 4 bases at V and 7 bases at J; junction bases unmatched: 9. The CDR3 loop is CASSSGQVGGGELFF. CDR3 nucleotide sequence: TGTGCCAGCAGTTCAGGACAGGTTGGCGGCGGGGAGCTGTTTTTT.

The chain links TRBV5-6 to TRBJ1-6, with D possibly being TRBD1 (6 bases). Trimming removed 4 bases at V and 0 bases at J, with 20 bases between. Germline CDR1 is SGHDT and CDR2 is YYEEEE. This CDR3 comprises 19 residues. CDR3 loop: CASSNPRDKGSSYNSPLHF. The CDR3 nucleotides are TGTGCCAGCAGCAACCCCCGGGACAAAGGAAGCTCCTATAATTCACCCCTCCACTTT.

The chain recombines TRBV2 with TRBJ1-3; the D gene is possibly TRBD1 (6 bases). The V end was cut by 6 bases, the J end by 3 bases, with 15 bases between. Germline loops: CDR1 SNHLY, CDR2 FYNNEI. The CDR3 loop spans 15 amino acids. The chain's CDR3 is CASRSQGTDGNTIYF. CDR3 in DNA: TGTGCCAGCAGGTCACAGGGAACAGATGGAAACACCATATATTTT.

The rearrangement uses TRBV19 and TRBJ1-1; D unclear. This CDR3 is built from 15 residues. Between the trimmed V and J ends, which lost 8 bases and 1 base, there was a span of 17 bases. Germline V gives CDR1 LNHDA, CDR2 SQIVND (reference sequence). The DNA for the CDR3 is TGTGCCAGTTCCCACAGCGGGTGGGAGAACACTGAAGCTTTCTTT. Amino acid sequence: CASSHSGWENTEAFF.

V and J are TRBV5-6 and TRBJ1-1; possibly TRBD1 for D (5 bases). CDR1 is SGHDT, CDR2 YYEEEE, per germline. The V end was cut by 2 bases, the J end by 0 bases, with 14 bases between. The CDR3 extends over 16 amino acids. This CDR3 is CASSFRAGLMNTEAFF. The DNA for the CDR3 is TGTGCCAGCAGCTTTCGAGCAGGGTTGATGAACACTGAAGCTTTCTTT.

The gene calls are TRBV7-9 and TRBJ2-1; D is ambiguous. The CDR3 has 17 amino acids. V lost 1 base, J lost 5 bases, and 18 bases lay in between. Germline values: CDR1 SEHNR, CDR2 FQNEAQ (reference sequence). The CDR3 nucleotides are TGTGCCAGCAGCTTAGAATTCGGCGGAGCAAGCCACAATGAGCAGTTCTTC. This gives the protein CASSLEFGGASHNEQFF. The full variable domain, rest sourced from reference TRBV7-9 and TRBJ2-1, is DTGVSQNPRHKITKRGQNVTFRCDPISEHNRLYWYRQTLGQGPEFLTYFQNEAQLEKSRLLSDRFSAERPKGSFSTLEIQRTEQGDSAMYLCASSLEFGGASHNEQFFGPGTRLTVL.

The V call is TRBV5-1, the J call TRBJ2-3, with a tentative D call TRBD1 (6 bases). With 3 bases removed from V and 7 bases from J, the gap between germline ends came to 15 bases. Germline assignment: CDR1 SGHRS and CDR2 YFSETQ. This CDR3 is built from 14 residues. The DNA of the CDR3 is TGCGCCAGCAGCTCGACAGGCCCGGGGCATACGCAGTATTTT. Translated, it gives CASSSTGPGHTQYF.

The sample holds a few counts of this clone. This sequence joins TRBV2 and TRBJ2-3, with D perhaps matching TRBD1 (5 bases). CDR1 is SNHLY, CDR2 FYNNEI, per germline. The ends were cut back, 4 bases at V and 0 bases at J, with 11 bases in the middle. The CDR3 has 15 residues. The CDR3 protein is CASSGQGSSTDTQYF. In DNA, the CDR3 is TGTGCCAGCAGTGGCCAGGGATCTAGCACAGATACGCAGTATTTT.

V is TRBV6-6 and J is TRBJ1-4; D is uncertain. Germline V gene data show CDR1 as MNHNY and CDR2 as SVGAGI (reference sequence). The V gene lost 2 bases and the J gene lost 7 bases, with 8 bases spanning the gap. This CDR3 contains 13 residues. In DNA, the CDR3 is TGTGCCAGCAGTTACCGCCGGGGTGAAAAACTGTTTTTT. This encodes CASSYRRGEKLFF.

To note about this clone: One end of the junction varies from germline; a read error may be responsible. The chain carries TRBV7-7 and TRBJ2-5; perhaps TRBD1 as D (6 bases). This CDR3 spans 15 amino acids. CDR1 SSHAT and CDR2 FNYEAQ come from the germline V gene (reference sequence). The DNA of the CDR3 is TGTGCTAGCAGCCCAGGGGTGGGCGGTGAAGAGACCCAGTACTTC. Protein sequence: CASSPGVGGEETQYF.

The chain links TRBV28 to TRBJ2-5; 11 bases line up with TRBD1. Germline V gene sequence: CDR1 MDHEN, CDR2 SYDVKM. V lost 5 bases to trimming and J lost 3 bases; unmatched junction nucleotides: 8. This CDR3 is built from 16 residues. CDR3 region: CASSTRDRGLEETQYF. DNA for the CDR3: TGTGCCAGCAGTACACGGGACAGGGGGTTGGAAGAGACCCAGTACTTC.

In this sample, this clone turned up a few times. The chain employs TRBV5-1 and TRBJ1-2; D is perhaps TRBD1 (5 bases). V was cut by 0 bases and J by 6 bases, with 15 bases left in between. From germline, CDR1 is SGHRS and CDR2 YFSETQ. The CDR3 runs to 15 residues. The CDR3 region is CASSLAGSRADGYTF. In DNA, the CDR3 is TGCGCCAGCAGCTTGGCCGGGAGCAGGGCGGATGGCTACACCTTC.